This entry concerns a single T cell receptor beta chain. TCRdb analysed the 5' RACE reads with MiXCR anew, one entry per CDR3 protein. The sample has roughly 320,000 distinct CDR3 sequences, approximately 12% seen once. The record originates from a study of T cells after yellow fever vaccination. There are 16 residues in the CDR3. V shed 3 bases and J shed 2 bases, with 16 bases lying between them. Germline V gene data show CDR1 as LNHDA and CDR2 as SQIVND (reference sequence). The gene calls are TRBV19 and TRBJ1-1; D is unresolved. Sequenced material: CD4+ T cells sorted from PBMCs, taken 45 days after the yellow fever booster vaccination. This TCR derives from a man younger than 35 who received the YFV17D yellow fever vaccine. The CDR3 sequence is CASSIGWAGRNTEAFF. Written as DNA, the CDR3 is TGTGCCAGTAGTATCGGGTGGGCAGGTAGAAACACTGAAGCTTTCTTT.